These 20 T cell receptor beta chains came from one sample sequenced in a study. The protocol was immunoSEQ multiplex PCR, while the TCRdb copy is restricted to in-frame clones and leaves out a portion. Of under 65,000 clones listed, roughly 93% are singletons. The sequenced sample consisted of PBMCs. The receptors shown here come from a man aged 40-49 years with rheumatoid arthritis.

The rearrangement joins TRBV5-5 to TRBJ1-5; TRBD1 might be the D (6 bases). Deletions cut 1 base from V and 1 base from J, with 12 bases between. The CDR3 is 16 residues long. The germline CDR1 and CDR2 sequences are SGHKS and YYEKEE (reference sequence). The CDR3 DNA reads TGTGCCAGCAGCTTGCCGCAGGGGTTAAGCAATCAGCCCCAGCATTTT. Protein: CASSLPQGLSNQPQHF.

CDR3 nucleotide sequence: TGCGCCAGCAGCTCACCGGACAGGGGTAATGAAAAACTGTTTTTT. Amino acids: CASSSPDRGNEKLFF. J is TRBJ1-4 and V is TRBV5-1, with 9 bases matching TRBD1. Germline V gene lookup returns CDR1 SGHRS and CDR2 YFSETQ. The CDR3 is 15 amino acids. Trimming took 3 bases from V and 4 from J; bases not matched to a gene: 4.

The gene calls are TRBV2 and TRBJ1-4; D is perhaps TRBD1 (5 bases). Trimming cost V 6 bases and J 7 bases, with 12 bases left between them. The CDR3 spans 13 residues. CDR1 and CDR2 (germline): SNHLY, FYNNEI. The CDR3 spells CASRGTQVEKLFF. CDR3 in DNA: TGTGCCAGCAGGGGGACGCAGGTTGAAAAACTGTTTTTT.

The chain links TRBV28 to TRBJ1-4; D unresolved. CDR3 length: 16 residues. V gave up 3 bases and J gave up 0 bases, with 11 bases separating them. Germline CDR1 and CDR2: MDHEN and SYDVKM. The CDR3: CASSFEAGATNEKLFF. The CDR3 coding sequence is TGTGCCAGCAGTTTCGAGGCTGGGGCAACTAATGAAAAACTGTTTTTT.

DNA for the CDR3: TGTGCCAGCAGCTGGCCCGGGACAGGGAGCTACGAGCAGTACTTC. Its protein product is CASSWPGTGSYEQYF. The V gene is TRBV28, the J gene TRBJ2-7; the match to TRBD1 covers 9 bases. CDR3 length: 15 amino acids. CDR1 is MDHEN and CDR2 is SYDVKM in the germline V gene. The V gene end was trimmed by 6 bases and the J gene end by 3 bases; junction bases not matched to a gene: 9.

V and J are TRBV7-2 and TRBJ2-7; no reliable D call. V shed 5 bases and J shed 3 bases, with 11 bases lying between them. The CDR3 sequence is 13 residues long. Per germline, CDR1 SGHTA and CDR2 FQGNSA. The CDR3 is CASSVDVYYEQYF. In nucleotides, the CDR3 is TGTGCCAGCAGCGTTGACGTTTACTACGAGCAGTACTTC. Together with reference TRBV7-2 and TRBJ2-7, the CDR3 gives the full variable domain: GAGVSQSPSNKVTEKGKDVELRCDPISGHTALYWYRQSLGQGLEFLIYFQGNSAPDKSGLPSDRFSAERTGGSVSTLTIQRTQQEDSAVYLCASSVDVYYEQYFGPGTRLTVT.

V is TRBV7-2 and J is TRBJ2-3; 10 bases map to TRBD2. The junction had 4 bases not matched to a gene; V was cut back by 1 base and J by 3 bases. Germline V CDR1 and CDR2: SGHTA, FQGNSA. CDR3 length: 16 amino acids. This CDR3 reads CASSLGLAGETDTQYF. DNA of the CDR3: TGTGCCAGCAGCTTAGGGCTAGCGGGAGAAACAGATACGCAGTATTTT.

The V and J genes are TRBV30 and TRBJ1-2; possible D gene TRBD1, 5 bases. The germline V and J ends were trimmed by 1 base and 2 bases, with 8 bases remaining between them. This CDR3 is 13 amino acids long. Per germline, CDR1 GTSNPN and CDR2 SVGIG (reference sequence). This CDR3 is CAWSETVNYGYTF. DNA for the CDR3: TGTGCCTGGAGTGAGACAGTCAACTATGGCTACACCTTC.

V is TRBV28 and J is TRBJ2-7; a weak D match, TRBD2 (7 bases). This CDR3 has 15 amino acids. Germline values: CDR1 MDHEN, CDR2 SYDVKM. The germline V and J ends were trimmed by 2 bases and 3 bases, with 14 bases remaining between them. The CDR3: CASSLGGATHYEQYF. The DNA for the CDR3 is TGTGCCAGCAGTTTAGGGGGGGCCACCCACTACGAGCAGTACTTC.

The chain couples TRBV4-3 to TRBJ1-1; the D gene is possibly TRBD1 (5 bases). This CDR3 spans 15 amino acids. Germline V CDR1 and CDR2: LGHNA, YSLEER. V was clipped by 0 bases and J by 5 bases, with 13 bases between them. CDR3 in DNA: TGCGCCAGCAGCCAAGAGTGGAGGGGAGGGACTGAAGCTTTCTTT. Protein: CASSQEWRGGTEAFF.

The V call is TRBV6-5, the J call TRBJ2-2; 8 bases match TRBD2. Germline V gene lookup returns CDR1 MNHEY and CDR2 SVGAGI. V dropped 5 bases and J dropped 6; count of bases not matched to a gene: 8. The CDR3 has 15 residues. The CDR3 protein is CASSPGGGIAGELFF. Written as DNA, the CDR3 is TGTGCCAGCAGTCCCGGGGGGGGAATTGCCGGGGAGCTGTTTTTT.

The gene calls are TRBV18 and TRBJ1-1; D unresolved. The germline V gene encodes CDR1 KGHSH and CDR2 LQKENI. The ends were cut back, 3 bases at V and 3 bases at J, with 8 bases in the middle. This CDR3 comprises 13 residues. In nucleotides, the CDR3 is TGTGCCAGCTCACCGTGGAGGGACACTGAAGCTTTCTTT. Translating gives CASSPWRDTEAFF. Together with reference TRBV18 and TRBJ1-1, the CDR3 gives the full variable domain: NAGVMQNPRHLVRRRGQEARLRCSPMKGHSHVYWYRQLPEEGLKFMVYLQKENIIDESGMPKERFSAEFPKEGPSILRIQQVVRGDSAAYFCASSPWRDTEAFFGQGTRLTVV.

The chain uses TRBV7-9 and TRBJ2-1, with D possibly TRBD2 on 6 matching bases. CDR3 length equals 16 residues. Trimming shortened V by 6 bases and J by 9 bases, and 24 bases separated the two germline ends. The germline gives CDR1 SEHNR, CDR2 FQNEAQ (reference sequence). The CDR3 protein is CASRPPTRTASSEQFF. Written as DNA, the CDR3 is TGTGCCAGCAGGCCTCCGACTAGGACCGCCAGCAGTGAGCAGTTCTTC. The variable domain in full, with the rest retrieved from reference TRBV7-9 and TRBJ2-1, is DTGVSQNPRHKITKRGQNVTFRCDPISEHNRLYWYRQTLGQGPEFLTYFQNEAQLEKSRLLSDRFSAERPKGSFSTLEIQRTEQGDSAMYLCASRPPTRTASSEQFFGPGTRLTVL.

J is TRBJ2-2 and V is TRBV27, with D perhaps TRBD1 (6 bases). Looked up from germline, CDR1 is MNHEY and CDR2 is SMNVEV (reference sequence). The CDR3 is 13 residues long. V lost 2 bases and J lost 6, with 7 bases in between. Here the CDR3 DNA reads TGTGCCAGCAGTTTAAAGGGGGCCGGGGAGCTGTTTTTT. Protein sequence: CASSLKGAGELFF.

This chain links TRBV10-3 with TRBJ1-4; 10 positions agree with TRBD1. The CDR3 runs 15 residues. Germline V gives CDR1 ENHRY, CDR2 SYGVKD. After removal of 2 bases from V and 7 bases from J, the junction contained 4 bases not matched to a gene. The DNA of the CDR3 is TGTGCCATCAGTGAGAAGGACAGGGGGGGTGAAAAACTGTTTTTT. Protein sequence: CAISEKDRGGEKLFF.

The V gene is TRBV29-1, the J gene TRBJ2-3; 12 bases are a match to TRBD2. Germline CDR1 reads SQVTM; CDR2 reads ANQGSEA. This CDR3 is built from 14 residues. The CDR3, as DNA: TGCAGTTCCGAGACTAGCGGGAGAACAGATACGCAGTATTTT. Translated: CSSETSGRTDTQYF.

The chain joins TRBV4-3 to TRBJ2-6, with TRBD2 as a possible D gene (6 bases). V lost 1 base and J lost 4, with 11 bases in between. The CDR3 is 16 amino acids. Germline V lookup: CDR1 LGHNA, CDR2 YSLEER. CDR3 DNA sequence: TGCGCCAGCAGCCAAGCGGGAGTATCCGGGGCCAACGTCCTGACTTTC. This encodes CASSQAGVSGANVLTF.

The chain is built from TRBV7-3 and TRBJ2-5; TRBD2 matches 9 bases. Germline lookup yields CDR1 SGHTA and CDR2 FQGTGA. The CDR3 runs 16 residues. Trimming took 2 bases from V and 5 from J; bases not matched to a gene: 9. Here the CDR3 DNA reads TGTGCCAGCAGCTTAGTAGCGGGAGTTTTCGAGGAGACCCAGTACTTC. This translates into CASSLVAGVFEETQYF.

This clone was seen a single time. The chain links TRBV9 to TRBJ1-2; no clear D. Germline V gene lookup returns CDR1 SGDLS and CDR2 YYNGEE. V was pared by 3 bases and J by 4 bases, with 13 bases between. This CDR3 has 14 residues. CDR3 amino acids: CASSGASVRYGYTF. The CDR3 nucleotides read TGTGCCAGCAGCGGGGCAAGTGTTCGCTATGGCTACACCTTC.

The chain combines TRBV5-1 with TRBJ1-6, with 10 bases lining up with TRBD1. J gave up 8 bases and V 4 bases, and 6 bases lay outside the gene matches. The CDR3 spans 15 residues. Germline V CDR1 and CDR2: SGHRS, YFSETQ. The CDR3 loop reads CASSPTGGVDSPLHF. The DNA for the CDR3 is TGCGCCAGCAGCCCGACAGGGGGCGTCGATTCACCCCTCCACTTT.